The rows below give T cell receptor beta chains drawn from one sample of a study of shared clonotypes between healthy human individuals. The table came from immunoSEQ multiplex PCR; TCRdb's copy has only in-frame clones and leaves some out. The sample includes about 680,000 clones, 92% of them seen just once. Sequenced input: naive CD8+ T cells sorted from blood. The receptors come from a man aged 25 to 40 in good health. Each CDR3 is given with its conserved first and last residue. D genes are given only for firm matches. Size is omitted from some rows. Given values are once, few, many or a class for expanded clones.

abundance: .
v_gene: TRBV27
d_gene: .
j_gene: TRBJ2-1
CDR3nt: TGTGCCAGCAGTTGGGGGTATGAGCAGTTCTTC
CDR3aa: CASSWGYEQFF

abundance: .
v_gene: TRBV7-6
d_gene: .
j_gene: TRBJ2-2
CDR3nt: TGTGCCAGCGGGCTTTCTGAGAACACCGGGGAGCTGTTTTTT
CDR3aa: CASGLSENTGELFF

abundance: .
v_gene: TRBV27
d_gene: TRBD2
j_gene: TRBJ2-1
CDR3nt: TGTGCCAGCAGTTTATATCAGACTAGCGGGAGTGTCTTCTACAATGAGCAGTTCTTC
CDR3aa: CASSLYQTSGSVFYNEQFF

abundance: .
v_gene: TRBV7-9
d_gene: TRBD2
j_gene: TRBJ2-2
CDR3nt: TGTGCCAGCAGCCATAGTAGCGGGTTGTACACCGGGGAGCTGTTTTTT
CDR3aa: CASSHSSGLYTGELFF

abundance: .
v_gene: TRBV27
d_gene: TRBD1
j_gene: TRBJ1-1
CDR3nt: TGTGCCAGCAGACAGTCAGGGGGGAACACTGAAGCTTTCTTT
CDR3aa: CASRQSGGNTEAFF

abundance: .
v_gene: TRBV27
d_gene: .
j_gene: TRBJ2-1
CDR3nt: TGTGCCAGCACCGACTCGCTTTTAGTGACCAATGAGCAGTTCTTC
CDR3aa: CASTDSLLVTNEQFF

abundance: .
v_gene: TRBV27
d_gene: .
j_gene: TRBJ2-7
CDR3nt: TGTGCCAGCAGTTTATCAGCGGCTACCTACGAGCAGTACTTC
CDR3aa: CASSLSAATYEQYF

abundance: .
v_gene: TRBV29-1
d_gene: .
j_gene: TRBJ2-1
CDR3nt: TGCAGCACAGAGACGCGCCCCAATGAGCAGTTCTTC
CDR3aa: CSTETRPNEQFF

abundance: .
v_gene: TRBV18
d_gene: .
j_gene: TRBJ2-3
CDR3nt: TGTGCCAGCTCACCAATTGGTCGTGCGGTGGGCACAGATACGCAGTATTTT
CDR3aa: CASSPIGRAVGTDTQYF

abundance: few
v_gene: TRBV13
d_gene: .
j_gene: TRBJ2-2
CDR3nt: TGTGCCAGCAGCCCGTCAGCGAACACCGGGGAGCTGTTTTTT
CDR3aa: CASSPSANTGELFF

abundance: .
v_gene: TRBV11-2
d_gene: TRBD2
j_gene: TRBJ2-7
CDR3nt: TGTGCCAGCAGCTTAGACGGGTGGGGGGAGCGGGAGACCTCCTACGAGCAGTACTTC
CDR3aa: CASSLDGWGERETSYEQYF

abundance: .
v_gene: TRBV13
d_gene: .
j_gene: TRBJ2-2
CDR3nt: TGTGCCAGCAGCCCAGGTAGCGGGAACACCGGGGAGCTGTTTTTT
CDR3aa: CASSPGSGNTGELFF

abundance: .
v_gene: TRBV27
d_gene: TRBD2
j_gene: TRBJ2-7
CDR3nt: TGTGCCAGCAGTTTATCGGCTAGCGGGAGGGCCTCGGGTTACGAGCAGTACTTC
CDR3aa: CASSLSASGRASGYEQYF

abundance: .
v_gene: TRBV2
d_gene: .
j_gene: TRBJ1-4
CDR3nt: TGTGCCAGCAGTTGGCTACAGCTTAATGAAAAACTGTTTTTT
CDR3aa: CASSWLQLNEKLFF

abundance: .
v_gene: TRBV7-9
d_gene: TRBD1
j_gene: TRBJ1-1
CDR3nt: TGTGCCAGCAGCCTCCTGGGAGACTGGCAGGGGGCTCTCACTGAAGCTTTCTTT
CDR3aa: CASSLLGDWQGALTEAFF

abundance: .
v_gene: TRBV13
d_gene: .
j_gene: TRBJ2-1
CDR3nt: TGTGCCAGCAGCTTATTGCCGGGGGAGGGTAGGACAGGACAAACTAGAAGGGAAAGAAATGAGCAGTTCTTC
CDR3aa: CASSLLPGEGRTGQTRRERNEQFF

abundance: few
v_gene: TRBV27
d_gene: .
j_gene: TRBJ1-2
CDR3nt: TGTGCCAGCAGTCGGGGGAGAGGGCACTATGGCTACACCTTC
CDR3aa: CASSRGRGHYGYTF

abundance: .
v_gene: TRBV7-9
d_gene: TRBD2
j_gene: TRBJ2-7
CDR3nt: TGTGCCAGCAGCCAATCGCGGGAGTCGCCCTACGAGCAGTACTTC
CDR3aa: CASSQSRESPYEQYF

abundance: .
v_gene: TRBV27
d_gene: .
j_gene: TRBJ1-1
CDR3nt: TGTGCCAGCAGTATTTACAGGGAAGGGGAAGCTTTCTTT
CDR3aa: CASSIYREGEAFF

abundance: .
v_gene: TRBV5-5
d_gene: .
j_gene: TRBJ2-7
CDR3nt: TGTGCCAGCAGCTTTACCGGGAGCTCCTACGAGCAGTACTTC
CDR3aa: CASSFTGSSYEQYF

abundance: once
v_gene: TRBV5-1
d_gene: TRBD1
j_gene: TRBJ2-5
CDR3nt: TGCGCCAGCAGCTCCGGGACAGGGTCACCAGAGACCCAGTACTTC
CDR3aa: CASSSGTGSPETQYF

abundance: .
v_gene: TRBV5-4
d_gene: TRBD1
j_gene: TRBJ2-7
CDR3nt: TGTGCCAGCAGCCATTCGGACAGGGAAGACGAGCAGTACTTC
CDR3aa: CASSHSDREDEQYF

abundance: .
v_gene: TRBV5-8
d_gene: .
j_gene: TRBJ2-4
CDR3nt: TGTGCCAGCAGCTTGGTTTTTCTAGCCAAAAACATTCAGTACTTC
CDR3aa: CASSLVFLAKNIQYF

abundance: .
v_gene: TRBV18
d_gene: TRBD2
j_gene: TRBJ2-7
CDR3nt: TGTGCCAGCTCACCTCCGGCTAGCGGGGCCGACAGCTCCTACGAGCAGTACTTC
CDR3aa: CASSPPASGADSSYEQYF

abundance: few
v_gene: TRBV7-9
d_gene: .
j_gene: TRBJ1-2
CDR3nt: TGTGCCAGCAGCCAGGACCTTGACGGTCCCTATGGCTACACCTTC
CDR3aa: CASSQDLDGPYGYTF

abundance: .
v_gene: TRBV4-1
d_gene: .
j_gene: TRBJ1-1
CDR3nt: TGCGCCAGCAGCCATATCCTATCCAATCGGAACACTGAAGCTTTCTTT
CDR3aa: CASSHILSNRNTEAFF

abundance: .
v_gene: TRBV4-1
d_gene: TRBD1
j_gene: TRBJ1-1
CDR3nt: TGCGCCAGCAGCCAAGCAGGGGGGAACACTGAAGCTTTCTTT
CDR3aa: CASSQAGGNTEAFF

abundance: .
v_gene: TRBV4-1
d_gene: .
j_gene: TRBJ2-3
CDR3nt: TGCGCCAGCAGCCAGACCCCGGGAGTACCTTCCCCAGATACGCAGTATTTT
CDR3aa: CASSQTPGVPSPDTQYF

abundance: once
v_gene: TRBV30
d_gene: .
j_gene: TRBJ2-7
CDR3nt: TGTGCCTGGAGTGTCTCGGCGGGACGAGCCTACGAGCAGTACTTC
CDR3aa: CAWSVSAGRAYEQYF

abundance: .
v_gene: TRBV19
d_gene: TRBD2
j_gene: TRBJ2-1
CDR3nt: TGTGCCAGTAGTAATCGGGCGGGAGACAATGAGCAGTTCTTC
CDR3aa: CASSNRAGDNEQFF

abundance: .
v_gene: TRBV19
d_gene: TRBD2
j_gene: TRBJ2-1
CDR3nt: TGTGCCAGTAGTATTAGTAGCGGGAGGAACAATGAGCAGTTCTTC
CDR3aa: CASSISSGRNNEQFF

abundance: .
v_gene: TRBV7-6
d_gene: .
j_gene: TRBJ2-7
CDR3nt: TGTGCCAGCAGCTTAGTGGCCAGCGGCGAGCAGTACTTC
CDR3aa: CASSLVASGEQYF

abundance: .
v_gene: TRBV19
d_gene: .
j_gene: TRBJ2-3
CDR3nt: TGTGCCAGTAGTATAGCAAGCACAGATACGCAGTATTTT
CDR3aa: CASSIASTDTQYF

abundance: .
v_gene: TRBV2
d_gene: TRBD2
j_gene: TRBJ2-1
CDR3nt: TGTGCCAGCACCGGAGGGTCGGCGGGAGAGATCACGAGCTCCTACAATGAGCAGTTCTTC
CDR3aa: CASTGGSAGEITSSYNEQFF

abundance: few
v_gene: TRBV7-9
d_gene: .
j_gene: TRBJ2-7
CDR3nt: TGTGCCAGCAGCTTCCCGTTGGGCGAGCAGTACTTC
CDR3aa: CASSFPLGEQYF

abundance: .
v_gene: TRBV28
d_gene: TRBD2
j_gene: TRBJ2-7
CDR3nt: TGTGCCAGCAGTTTGAGTAGCGGGGGGTACGAGCAGTACTTC
CDR3aa: CASSLSSGGYEQYF

abundance: .
v_gene: TRBV25-1
d_gene: TRBD1
j_gene: TRBJ1-2
CDR3nt: TGTGCCAGCAGTGAATGGGACAGTGACTACGGCTACACCTTC
CDR3aa: CASSEWDSDYGYTF

abundance: .
v_gene: TRBV5-4
d_gene: TRBD2
j_gene: TRBJ2-3
CDR3nt: TGTGCCAGCAGCCCTAGCGGCCGCACAGATACGCAGTATTTT
CDR3aa: CASSPSGRTDTQYF

abundance: .
v_gene: TRBV28
d_gene: TRBD1
j_gene: TRBJ2-7
CDR3nt: TGTGCCAGCAGTTTATCTATTCCCTCTGGTATCTCGACAGGGGGTGACTACGAGCAGTACTTC
CDR3aa: CASSLSIPSGISTGGDYEQYF

abundance: .
v_gene: TRBV2
d_gene: .
j_gene: TRBJ2-7
CDR3nt: TGTGCCAGCAGTGGAGACAGGATAACCTACGAGCAGTACTTC
CDR3aa: CASSGDRITYEQYF

abundance: .
v_gene: TRBV27
d_gene: TRBD2
j_gene: TRBJ2-4
CDR3nt: TGTGCCAGCAGTTTATCTGCTCCAGCGGGAGCTCCTAAAAACGTTCAGTACTTC
CDR3aa: CASSLSAPAGAPKNVQYF

abundance: .
v_gene: TRBV30
d_gene: .
j_gene: TRBJ1-5
CDR3nt: TGTGCCTGGAGTGCTGGGGTAGGGTCCCAGCCCCAGCATTTT
CDR3aa: CAWSAGVGSQPQHF

abundance: .
v_gene: TRBV29-1
d_gene: .
j_gene: TRBJ2-7
CDR3nt: TGCAGCGTTGAAGTTCCGGACAGTCCCTACGAGCAGTACTTC
CDR3aa: CSVEVPDSPYEQYF

abundance: .
v_gene: TRBV28
d_gene: TRBD2
j_gene: TRBJ2-1
CDR3nt: TGTGCCAGCAGTGAGGGACTAGCGGTCGTTGAGCAGTTCTTC
CDR3aa: CASSEGLAVVEQFF

abundance: once
v_gene: TRBV7-6
d_gene: TRBD1
j_gene: TRBJ2-1
CDR3nt: TGTGCCAGCAGCTTAAACAGGGGTGACTCGTGGGATGAGCAGTTCTTC
CDR3aa: CASSLNRGDSWDEQFF

abundance: .
v_gene: TRBV5-6
d_gene: .
j_gene: TRBJ2-4
CDR3nt: TGTGCCAGCAGCTTCTTTCAGGGCCGGGTCATTCAGTACTTC
CDR3aa: CASSFFQGRVIQYF

abundance: .
v_gene: TRBV6-5
d_gene: .
j_gene: TRBJ2-1
CDR3nt: TGTGCCAGCAGACCGGTGAGGGTCGGCTACAATGAGCAGTTCTTC
CDR3aa: CASRPVRVGYNEQFF

abundance: .
v_gene: TRBV4-1
d_gene: TRBD1
j_gene: TRBJ2-7
CDR3nt: TGCGCCAGCGGTCGGGACAGGGGCTCCTACGAGCAGTACTTC
CDR3aa: CASGRDRGSYEQYF